This is a list of T cell receptor beta chains from one sample in a study of blood T cells in healthy people across ages. TCRdb re-called the 5' RACE reads with MiXCR, one entry per CDR3 protein. The repertoire holds fewer than 700,000 distinct CDR3 sequences, around 38% seen once, with about 32% in the top ten. What was sequenced was blood. The receptors here all came from a man older than 75 in good health. Each CDR3 is given with its conserved first and last residue. The D gene is left open where the match is weak. Not every row has a clone size; where given, it reads once, few, many or a size class.

>TRBD1|TRBJ1-3|once|TRBV20-1
TGCAGTGCCACGCCGGGACAGGGGACTGGAAACACCATATATTTT
CSATPGQGTGNTIYF
>TRBD1|TRBJ2-5|few|TRBV2
TGTGCCAGCAGCAGGGGGATCCAAGAGACCCAGTACTTC
CASSRGIQETQYF
>TRBD2|TRBJ2-3|few|TRBV20-1
TGCAGTGCTCCCCAGACTAGCGGGAGAACAGATACGCAGTATTTT
CSAPQTSGRTDTQYF
>.|TRBJ2-1|many|TRBV6-2/TRBV6-3
TGTGCCAGCAGTTACCATGGGGAAAGAACCAATGAGCAGTTCTTC
CASSYHGERTNEQFF
>TRBD1|TRBJ2-7|.|TRBV20-1
TGCAGTGCTCTTGGACAGGTCGAGCAGTACTTC
CSALGQVEQYF
>.|TRBJ2-1|few|TRBV5-1
TGCGCCAGCAGCTTGGCCTCACGGGTCAATGAGCAGTTCTTC
CASSLASRVNEQFF
>TRBD1|TRBJ2-1|.|TRBV28
TGTGCCAGCTGTACTCCACAGGGGAACCAAGAGACCCAGTTCTTC
CASCTPQGNQETQFF
>.|TRBJ1-5|few|TRBV20-1
TGCAGTGCCCCCACCGGGGCGTACGGGTATAGCAATCAGCCCCAGCATTTT
CSAPTGAYGYSNQPQHF
>TRBD1|TRBJ2-7|.|TRBV7-2
TGTGCCAGCAGCTTTGGACCTCCGGGACAGGGGTACGAGCAGTACTTC
CASSFGPPGQGYEQYF
>.|TRBJ2-1|once|TRBV5-1
TGCGCCAGCAAAGTAACACCGAACAATGAGCAGTTCTTC
CASKVTPNNEQFF
>.|TRBJ2-1|.|TRBV5-1
TGCGCCAGCAGCTCGGACGGACACCTCAATGAGCAGTTCTTC
CASSSDGHLNEQFF
>TRBD2|TRBJ2-7|.|TRBV27
TGCGCCAGCAATTCCTATAGCGGGAGGGCCTACGAGCAGTACTTC
CASNSYSGRAYEQYF
>TRBD2|TRBJ2-1|.|TRBV5-1
TGCGCCAGCAGCTACGGGACTAGCGGGAGGGCGGGTGAGCAGTTCTTC
CASSYGTSGRAGEQFF
>.|TRBJ1-1|few|TRBV11-2
TGTGCCAGCAGCTTAGAACGGGACTTAAATGAAGCTTTCTTT
CASSLERDLNEAFF
>.|TRBJ2-5|.|TRBV10-1
TGCGCCAGCAGTGAGTCGAGGGGGACGGACCAAGAGACCCAGTACTTC
CASSESRGTDQETQYF
>TRBD1|TRBJ2-5|.|TRBV29-1
TGCAGCGTTGCAAGGGACAGGGGTAGCTACGGGCAGTACTTC
CSVARDRGSYGQYF
>.|TRBJ1-5|few|TRBV7-2
TGTGCCAGCAGCCAACAGGGAGGTCATCAGCCCCAGCATTTT
CASSQQGGHQPQHF
>TRBD1|TRBJ2-3|few|TRBV10-3
TGTGCCATCAGAGGACAGGGGGCGACAGATACGCAGTATTTT
CAIRGQGATDTQYF
>.|TRBJ1-5|few|TRBV28
TGTGCCAGCAGTCCCGTCGTGGGTAATCAGCCCCAGCATTTT
CASSPVVGNQPQHF
>.|TRBJ2-1|.|TRBV7-2
TGTGCCAGCAGCTTACTATACGGTAGTGAGCAGTTCTTC
CASSLLYGSEQFF
>.|TRBJ2-7|many|TRBV14
TGTGCCAGCAGCCAAGTGGGGGGGCAGTACTTC
CASSQVGGQYF
>.|TRBJ2-3|.|TRBV20-1
TGCAGTGCTAGTAGCGTGCGGCCAGATACGCAGTATTTT
CSASSVRPDTQYF
>.|TRBJ2-3|.|TRBV7-3
TGTGCCAGCAGCACAAACGGTGTTACAGATACGCAGTATTTT
CASSTNGVTDTQYF
>.|TRBJ2-1|few|TRBV20-1
TGCAGTGCTGTCACCGGGCCGAACGGGGGGCAGTTCTTC
CSAVTGPNGGQFF
>.|TRBJ2-3|few|TRBV5-1
TGCGCCAGCAGCGGAGGTGGGATTGGCACAGATACGCAGTATTTT
CASSGGGIGTDTQYF
>TRBD2|TRBJ2-1|.|TRBV12-3/TRBV12-4
TGTGCCAGCACAATAGGGGGGACTAGCGGCTCTAATGAGCAGTTCTTC
CASTIGGTSGSNEQFF
>.|TRBJ2-7|many|TRBV6-2/TRBV6-3
TGTGCCAGCTCCAGAGGGAGGACAGCTAGCTCCTACGAGCAGTACTTC
CASSRGRTASSYEQYF
>TRBD2|TRBJ2-4|few|TRBV20-1
TGCAGTGCCCACCCCTGGGCTAGCGGAAACATTCAGTACTTC
CSAHPWASGNIQYF
>.|TRBJ2-7|few|TRBV5-1
TGCGCCAGCAGCTTGCTCCGGGGATCCTACGAGCAGTACTTC
CASSLLRGSYEQYF
>.|TRBJ1-3|.|TRBV11-2
TGTGCCAGCAGCTTGAGGAATTCCCTCTCCTCTGGAAACACCATATATTTT
CASSLRNSLSSGNTIYF
>.|TRBJ2-7|.|TRBV9
TGTGCCGGCAGCTCCGGTGGCAGGTGGAACGAGCAGTACTTC
CAGSSGGRWNEQYF
>.|TRBJ2-1|.|TRBV11-2
TGTGCCAGCTGTGTGGAGGAACGCTACAATGAGCAGTTCTTC
CASCVEERYNEQFF
>TRBD2|TRBJ2-2|once|TRBV6-6
TGTGCCAGCAGTTACGCGGGAGCGGGCACCGGGGAGCTGTTTTTT
CASSYAGAGTGELFF
>.|TRBJ2-1|.|TRBV3-1
TGTGCCAGCACATTCAGCGGAGATTACAATGAGCAGTTCTTC
CASTFSGDYNEQFF
>.|TRBJ2-5|many|TRBV29-1
TGCAGCGTTGGCAGGGCAGCCCAAGAGACCCAGTACTTC
CSVGRAAQETQYF
>.|TRBJ2-7|.|TRBV20-1
TGCAGTGCTTTTGGACAGTCGTACGAGCAGTACTTC
CSAFGQSYEQYF
>.|TRBJ2-7|many|TRBV7-2
TGTGCCAGCAGCTTAGACCTCCACGAGCAGTACTTC
CASSLDLHEQYF
>.|TRBJ1-2|.|TRBV5-5
TGTGCCAGCAGCGTGCAACAGAGAGCTAACTATGGCTACACCTTC
CASSVQQRANYGYTF
>.|TRBJ2-5|.|TRBV4-1
TGCGCCAGCAGCCAGGTGGGAGAGAAGGGGGAGACCCAGTACTTC
CASSQVGEKGETQYF
>TRBD1|TRBJ2-7|.|TRBV12-3/TRBV12-4
TGTGCCAGCGGGTATTTAGGACAGGGATTAATCCAGGAGCAGTACTTC
CASGYLGQGLIQEQYF
>.|TRBJ2-3|.|TRBV20-1
TGCAGTGCTAGAGATACTTGGCAGTATACGCAGTATTTT
CSARDTWQYTQYF
>.|TRBJ2-7|.|TRBV7-9
TGTGCCAGCAGCTTAGCAGTGGGCCCGAGCTCCTACGAGCAGTACTTC
CASSLAVGPSSYEQYF
>.|TRBJ2-3|many|TRBV29-1
TGCAGCGTTGAAATTCTCGGGAGCTCAGGAGATACGCAGTATTTT
CSVEILGSSGDTQYF
>.|TRBJ2-7|.|TRBV21-1
TGTGCCAGCAGCAAAGGGAACAGGCGGACCCCACACGGACCTTACGAGCAGTACTTC
CASSKGNRRTPHGPYEQYF
>TRBD1|TRBJ2-3|few|TRBV2
TGTGCCAGCAGTGAGACAGGGTTCGCAGATACGCAGTATTTT
CASSETGFADTQYF
>TRBD1|TRBJ1-1|few|TRBV6-1
TGTGCCAGCAGTGCTAGGACAGGGGCAGTGGGGGGCAGGAACACTGAAGCTTTCTTT
CASSARTGAVGGRNTEAFF
>.|TRBJ2-1|many|TRBV13
TGTGCCAGCAGCCAGTATGTGGACTGGAACAATGAGCAGTTCTTC
CASSQYVDWNNEQFF
>.|TRBJ2-6|.|TRBV12-3/TRBV12-4
TGTGCCAGCAGTATCACAGGGCGCTCTGGGGCCAACGTCCTGACTTTC
CASSITGRSGANVLTF
>.|TRBJ2-1|.|TRBV7-2
TGTGCCAGCACCGTACAACAGGGCCCCGGTGAGCAGTTCTTC
CASTVQQGPGEQFF
>TRBD2|TRBJ2-5|few|TRBV10-3
TGTGCCATCAGTGACGTAGCGGGGGACCAAGAGACCCAGTACTTC
CAISDVAGDQETQYF
>.|TRBJ1-6|.|TRBV3-1
TGTGTCAGCAGCCGCGATATTCTTAATTCACCCCTCCACTTT
CVSSRDILNSPLHF
>TRBD2|TRBJ2-1|.|TRBV27
TGTGCCAGCATTGGGTTAGCGGGAGCCCTCGGGTATGAGCAGTTCTTC
CASIGLAGALGYEQFF
>TRBD2|TRBJ2-4|few|TRBV25-1
TGTGCCAGCATACCCCCGGGTCGGGAGGACATTCAGTACTTC
CASIPPGREDIQYF
>TRBD2|TRBJ2-1|.|TRBV30
TGTGCCTGGAGTGTACCGGGACTAGCGGGATACAATGAGCAGTTCTTC
CAWSVPGLAGYNEQFF
>.|TRBJ2-6|many|TRBV11-2
TGTGCCAGCAGCTTAGATCTGCGGATCTCTGGGGCCAACGTCCTGACTTTC
CASSLDLRISGANVLTF
>.|TRBJ1-6|.|TRBV29-1
TGCAGCGTTCAGACAGGATATAATTCACCCCTCCACTTT
CSVQTGYNSPLHF